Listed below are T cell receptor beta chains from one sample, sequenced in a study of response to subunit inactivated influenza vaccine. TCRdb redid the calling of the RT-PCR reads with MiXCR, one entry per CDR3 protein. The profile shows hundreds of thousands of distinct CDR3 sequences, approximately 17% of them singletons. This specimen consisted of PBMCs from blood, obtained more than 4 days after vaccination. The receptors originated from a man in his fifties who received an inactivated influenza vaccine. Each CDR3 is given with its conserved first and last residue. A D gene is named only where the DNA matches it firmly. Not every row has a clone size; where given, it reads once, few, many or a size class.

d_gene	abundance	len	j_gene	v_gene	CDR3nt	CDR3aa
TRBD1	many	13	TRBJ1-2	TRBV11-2	TGTGCCAGCAGCTTAGGGCAGGGGGAAGGCTACACCTTC	CASSLGQGEGYTF
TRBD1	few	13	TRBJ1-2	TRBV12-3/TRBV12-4	TGTGCCAGCAGTTTTCAAGGGGGCGAAGGCTACACCTTC	CASSFQGGEGYTF
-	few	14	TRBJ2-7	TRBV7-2	TGTGCCAGCAGAAAACAGGGCGGAGGCTACGAGCAGTACTTC	CASRKQGGGYEQYF
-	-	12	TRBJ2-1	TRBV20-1	TGCAGTGCCCAGACAGAATACAATGAGCAGTTCTTC	CSAQTEYNEQFF
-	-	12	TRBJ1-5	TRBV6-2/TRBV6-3	TGTGCCAGCAGGCGTGAGGGACAGCCCCAGCATTTT	CASRREGQPQHF
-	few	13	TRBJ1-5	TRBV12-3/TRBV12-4	TGTGCCAGCAGTTTGGGGGACAATCAGCCCCAGCATTTT	CASSLGDNQPQHF
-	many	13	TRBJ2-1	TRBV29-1	TGCAGCGTTGAGGCAGGGTCAGGCAATGAGCAGTTCTTC	CSVEAGSGNEQFF
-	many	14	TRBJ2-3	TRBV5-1	TGTGCCAGCAGTTTTGGAGGTAGCACAGATACGCAGTATTTT	CASSFGGSTDTQYF
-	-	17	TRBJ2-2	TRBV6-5	TGTGCCAGCAGTTACTCGACCGGTCTAGCGAGCACCGGGGAGCTGTTTTTT	CASSYSTGLASTGELFF
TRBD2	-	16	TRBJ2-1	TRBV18	TGTGCCAGCTCACCAACCGGGACTAGCGGGTCCTTGGAGCAGTTCTTC	CASSPTGTSGSLEQFF
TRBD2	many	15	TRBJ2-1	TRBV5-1	TGCGCCAGCAGCTTGGAGCTAGCGGGGTACAATGAGCAGTTCTTC	CASSLELAGYNEQFF
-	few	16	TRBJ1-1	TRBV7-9	TGTGCCAGCAGCTGGGTCAGGGGACGGATGAACACTGAAGCTTTCTTT	CASSWVRGRMNTEAFF
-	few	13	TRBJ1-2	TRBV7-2	TGTGCCAGCAGTCACGGACAGAAGGATGGCTACACCTTC	CASSHGQKDGYTF
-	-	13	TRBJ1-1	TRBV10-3	TGTGCCGGGAGGGGCAGGGGACGTGAGGAAGCTTTCTTT	CAGRGRGREEAFF
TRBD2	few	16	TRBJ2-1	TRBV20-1	TGCAGTGCCGGAACCTCCAGACTAGCGGGAGTGGGTGAGCAGTTCTTC	CSAGTSRLAGVGEQFF
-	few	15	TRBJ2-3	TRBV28	TGTGCCAGCAGGTACCCCGGGGGGCCAGCAGATACGCAGTATTTT	CASRYPGGPADTQYF